Sequencing of this TCR beta chain was carried out in a study of CD4 T cells in relation to SARS-CoV-2 and coronaviruses (dated by TCRdb to about 2021). Context from the whole study: Using patient-derived lymphoblastoid cell lines, the shared crossreactive spike epitopes were mapped to their HLA restriction. Memory CD4+ T cell crossreactivity between SARS-CoV-2 and common cold coronavirus spike proteins was assessed at the TCR clonotype level in the study. The Adaptive Biotechnologies TCR-sequencing kit was used to sequence samples from a few pre-COVID donors and the naive versus memory experiments, whereas other data were Illumina-based. A different TCR-beta assay, based on Illumina, was used to sequence expansion assays from other donors in the study. The investigation overall reported the following: Crossreactive clones showed significantly weaker SARS-CoV-2-driven expansion than monoreactive clones, consistent with antigenic imprinting. Crossreactivity analysis centred on spike protein, so crossreactivity against other viral proteins was not assessed. No donor contributed both pre-pandemic and post-infection samples, which limited tracing the source of pre-existing responses. Small numbers of patients and of tested TCRs were a limitation of the study. Sequencing naive versus memory cells indicated that the assay picks up memory recall responses, not primary responses primed during culture. Memory CD4+ clonotypes crossrecognizing SARS-CoV-2 and at least one common cold coronavirus spike were found in 55% to 70% of donors.

CD4+ T cells from unexposed donors were collected before the COVID-19 pandemic (2011-2018). Naive and memory CD4+ T cells were separated from cryopreserved PBMCs through CD4 enrichment, which was followed by EasySep naive CD4+ T cell enrichment. The leukapheresis product used for the unexposed donors was purchased from a commercial source. Ficoll-Paque PLUS gradient centrifugation was used to isolate PBMCs from leukapheresis product or whole blood. PBMCs were either used fresh in the expansion assay or cryopreserved at -140 degrees C. The QIAamp Micro DNA Kit was used to extract genomic DNA from the CD4+ T cells. To note about this clone: Its specific antigen is unknown. No base-level quality is on record; no much larger clone is a single base apart.

Deep-resolution immunoSEQ TCR-beta sequencing was performed on DNA from uncultured naive and memory CD4+ T cells. In the original analysis: Preprocessing removed nonproductive sequences and CDR3s not starting with C, not ending with F or W, or shorter than 7 amino acids. Cultured and uncultured naive and memory CD4+ repertoires were searched for previously identified spike- and CEF-reactive CDR3s. After three terminal residues were trimmed from each end, CDR3 homology was quantified as pairwise Levenshtein distance using the stringdist R package. Imported from immuneACCESS, the table was reduced by TCRdb to in-frame sequences with V and J called. These copies leave out some clones; in studies compared against another copy, an unresolved V gene accounts for under half, and the cause of the remainder is not known. V and J calls and clone size are copied from that table; D and trimming were computed from the DNA. For this sample there are about 68,000 clones; approximately 93% appear just once. 0.2% to 0.25% of the sample comes from the top ten.

Sequenced material: naive CD4+ T cells from PBMCs. The sample's cell subset or site label is to be understood as: naive CD4+ T cells isolated by negative enrichment. This sequence originates from a human donor in good health.

The nucleotide sequence is given as TGCAGCGTTGAAGCGCCGGGACAGGGGGTGACAAACTATGGCTACACCTTC. Translation gives CSVEAPGQGVTNYGYTF. Recombination connected TRBV29-1 to TRBJ1-2, and TRBD1 aligns with 11 junction nucleotides. The CDR3 has 17 amino acids, counting the end cysteine and phenylalanine. Here the CDR3 DNA is all that survives: 51 bases in frame from base 1. Based on the germline V gene, the CDR1 and CDR2 sequences are SQVTM and ANQGSEA. V is trimmed back by 1 base and J by 2 bases, and the junction contains 9 bases that no gene match accounts for.